What follows is one TCR beta chain and its context. The sample comes from a study of blood T cell repertoires in COVID-19. Study in general: Samples taken during acute and convalescent COVID-19 were collected in the United States, Italy and Spain. The cDNA or gDNA used as material had been derived from T cells, B-cell-depleted T cells, or PBMCs.

As processed by the authors: For nucleated cells, counts were estimated from reference gene primer amplification. TCRdb's table, derived via immunoSEQ multiplex PCR, lists solely in-frame clones and lacks some. V and J calls and clone size are given by that table; D and trimming were obtained from the DNA. The sample comprises approximately 60,000 clones, about 75% of which are singletons, and about 47% rests with the top ten. The CDR3 spans 15 residues. CDR1 is SGHNT, CDR2 YYREEE, per germline (reference sequence). The V gene end was trimmed by 4 bases and the J gene end by 7 bases; junction bases not matched to a gene: 4.

This receptor was obtained from a woman over 75 with acute or convalescent COVID-19. The chain combines TRBV5-4 with TRBJ2-1; 14 bases line up with TRBD2. The sequencing input was peripheral blood. CDR3 sequence (DNA): TGTGCCAGCAGCAGGACTAGCGGGAGGCAAAATGAGCAGTTCTTC. This sequence encodes CASSRTSGRQNEQFF.